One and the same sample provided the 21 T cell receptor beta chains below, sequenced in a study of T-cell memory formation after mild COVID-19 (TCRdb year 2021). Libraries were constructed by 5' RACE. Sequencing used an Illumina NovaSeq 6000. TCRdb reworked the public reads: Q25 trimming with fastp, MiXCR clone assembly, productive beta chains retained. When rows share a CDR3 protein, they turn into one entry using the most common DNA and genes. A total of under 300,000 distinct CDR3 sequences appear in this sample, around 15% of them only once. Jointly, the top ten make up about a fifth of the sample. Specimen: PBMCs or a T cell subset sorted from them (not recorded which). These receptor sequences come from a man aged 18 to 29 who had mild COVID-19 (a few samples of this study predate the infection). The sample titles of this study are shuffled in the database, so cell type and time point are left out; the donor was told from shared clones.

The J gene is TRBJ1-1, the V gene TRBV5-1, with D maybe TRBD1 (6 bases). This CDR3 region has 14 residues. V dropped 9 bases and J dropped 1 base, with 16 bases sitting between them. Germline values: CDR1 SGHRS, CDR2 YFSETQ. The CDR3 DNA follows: TGCGCCACCGCACCAGGGGCCGGGAACACTGAAGCTTTCTTT. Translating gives CATAPGAGNTEAFF.

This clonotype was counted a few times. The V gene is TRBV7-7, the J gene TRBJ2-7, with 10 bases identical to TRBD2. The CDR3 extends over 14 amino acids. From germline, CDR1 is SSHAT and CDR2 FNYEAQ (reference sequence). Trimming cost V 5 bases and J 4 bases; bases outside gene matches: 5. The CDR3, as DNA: TGTGCCAGCAGCCCTGGTAGCGGGGGGTACGAGCAGTACTTC. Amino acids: CASSPGSGGYEQYF.

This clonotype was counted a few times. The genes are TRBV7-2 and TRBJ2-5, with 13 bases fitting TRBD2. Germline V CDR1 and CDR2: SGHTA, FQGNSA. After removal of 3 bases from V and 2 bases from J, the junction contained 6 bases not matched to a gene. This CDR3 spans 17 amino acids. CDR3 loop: CASSFRTTSGGQETQYF. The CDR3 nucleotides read TGTGCCAGCAGCTTTAGGACGACTAGCGGGGGGCAAGAGACCCAGTACTTC.

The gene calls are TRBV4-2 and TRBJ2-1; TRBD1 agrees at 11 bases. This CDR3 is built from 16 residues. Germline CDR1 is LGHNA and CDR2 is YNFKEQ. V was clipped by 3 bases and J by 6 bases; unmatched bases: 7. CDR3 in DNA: TGTGCCAGCAGCCAGGAAATCGGGACAGGGGGCAATGAGCAGTTCTTC. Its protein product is CASSQEIGTGGNEQFF.

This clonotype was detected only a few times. Here the CDR3 DNA reads TGTGCCAGCAGTTACTTTAAGGACGGAGCTCGGGGCTACACCTTC. This codes for CASSYFKDGARGYTF. The chain combines TRBV6-2 or TRBV6-3 with TRBJ1-2; D not certain. V lost 1 base to trimming and J lost 8 bases, with 17 bases between them. This CDR3 region has 15 residues. Germline-derived CDR1 and CDR2 are MNHEY and SVGEGT.

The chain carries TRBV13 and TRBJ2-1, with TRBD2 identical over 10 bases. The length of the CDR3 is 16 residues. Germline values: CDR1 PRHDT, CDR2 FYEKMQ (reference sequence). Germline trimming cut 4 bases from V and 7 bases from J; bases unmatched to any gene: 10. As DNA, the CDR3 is TGTGCCAGCAGCTCCTACCGACTAGCGGGCCGTAATGAGCAGTTCTTC. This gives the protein CASSSYRLAGRNEQFF. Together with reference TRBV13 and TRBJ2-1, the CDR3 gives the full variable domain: AAGVIQSPRHLIKEKRETATLKCYPIPRHDTVYWYQQGPGQDPQFLISFYEKMQSDKGSIPDRFSAQQFSDYHSELNMSSLELGDSALYFCASSSYRLAGRNEQFFGPGTRLTVL.

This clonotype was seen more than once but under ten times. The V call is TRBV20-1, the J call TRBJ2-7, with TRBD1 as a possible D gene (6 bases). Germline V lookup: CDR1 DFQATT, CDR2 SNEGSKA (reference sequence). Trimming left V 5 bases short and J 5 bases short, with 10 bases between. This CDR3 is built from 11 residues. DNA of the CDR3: TGCAGTGCTCTTCAGGGGAACGAGCAGTACGTC. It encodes CSALQGNEQYV.

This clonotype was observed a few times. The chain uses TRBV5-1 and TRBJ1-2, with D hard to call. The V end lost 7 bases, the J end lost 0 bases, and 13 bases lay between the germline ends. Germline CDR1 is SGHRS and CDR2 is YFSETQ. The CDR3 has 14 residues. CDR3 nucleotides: TGCGCCAGCCAGTCGGGCCCCCCTAACTATGGCTACACCTTC. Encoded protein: CASQSGPPNYGYTF.

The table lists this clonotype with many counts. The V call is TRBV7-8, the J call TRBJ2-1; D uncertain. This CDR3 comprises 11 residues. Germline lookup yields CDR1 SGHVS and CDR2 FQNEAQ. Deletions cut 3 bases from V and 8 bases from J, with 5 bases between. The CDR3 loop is CASSLLHEQFF. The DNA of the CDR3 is TGTGCCAGCAGCTTGCTCCATGAGCAGTTCTTC.

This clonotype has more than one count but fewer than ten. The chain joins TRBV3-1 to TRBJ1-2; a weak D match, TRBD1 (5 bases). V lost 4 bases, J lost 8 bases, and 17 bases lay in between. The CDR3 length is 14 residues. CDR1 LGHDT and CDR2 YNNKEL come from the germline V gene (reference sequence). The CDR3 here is CASSPAAGARGYTF. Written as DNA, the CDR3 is TGTGCCAGCAGCCCCGCGGCTGGGGCGCGGGGCTACACCTTC.

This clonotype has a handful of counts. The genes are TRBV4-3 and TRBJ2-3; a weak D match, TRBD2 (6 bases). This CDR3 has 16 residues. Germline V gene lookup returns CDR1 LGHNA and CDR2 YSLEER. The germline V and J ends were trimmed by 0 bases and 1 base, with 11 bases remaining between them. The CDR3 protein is CASSQEGTGGTDTQYF. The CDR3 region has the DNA TGCGCCAGCAGCCAAGAGGGGACGGGGGGCACAGATACGCAGTATTTT.

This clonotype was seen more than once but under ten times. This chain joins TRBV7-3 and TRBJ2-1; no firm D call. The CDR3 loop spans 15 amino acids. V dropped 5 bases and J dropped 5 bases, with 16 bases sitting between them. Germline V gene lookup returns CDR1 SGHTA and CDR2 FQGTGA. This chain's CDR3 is CASSLGPTNNNEQFF. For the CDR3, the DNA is TGTGCCAGCAGCCTCGGACCTACAAATAACAATGAGCAGTTCTTC.

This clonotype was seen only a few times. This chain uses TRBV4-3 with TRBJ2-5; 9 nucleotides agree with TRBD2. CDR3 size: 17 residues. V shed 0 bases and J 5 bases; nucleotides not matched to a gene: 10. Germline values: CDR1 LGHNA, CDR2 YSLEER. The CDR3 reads CASSQDRVAGVGETQYF. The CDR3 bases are TGCGCCAGCAGCCAAGATCGGGTAGCGGGGGTTGGGGAGACCCAGTACTTC.

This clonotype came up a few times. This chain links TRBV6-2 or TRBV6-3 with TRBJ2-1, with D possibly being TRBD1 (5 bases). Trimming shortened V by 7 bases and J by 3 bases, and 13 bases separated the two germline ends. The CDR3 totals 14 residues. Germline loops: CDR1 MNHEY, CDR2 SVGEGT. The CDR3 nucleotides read TGTGCCAGCACCCAACCCCAGGGCTACAATGAGCAGTTCTTC. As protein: CASTQPQGYNEQFF.

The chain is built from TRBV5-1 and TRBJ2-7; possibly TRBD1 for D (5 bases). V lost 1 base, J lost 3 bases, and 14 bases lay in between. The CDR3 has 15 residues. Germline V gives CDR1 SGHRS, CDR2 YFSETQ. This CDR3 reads CASSLSFTGNYEQYF. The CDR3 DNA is TGCGCCAGCAGCTTGAGTTTCACAGGCAACTACGAGCAGTACTTC.

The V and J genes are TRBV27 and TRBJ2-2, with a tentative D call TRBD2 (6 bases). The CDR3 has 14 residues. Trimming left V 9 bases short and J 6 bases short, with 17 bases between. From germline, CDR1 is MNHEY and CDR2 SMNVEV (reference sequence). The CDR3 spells CARGGSASAGELFF. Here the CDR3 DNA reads TGTGCCAGGGGGGGTTCGGCCTCAGCCGGGGAGCTGTTTTTT.

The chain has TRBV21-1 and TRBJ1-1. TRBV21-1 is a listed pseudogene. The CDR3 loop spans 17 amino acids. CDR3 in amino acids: CASSKQRDRVEDTEAFF. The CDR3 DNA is TGTGCCAGCAGCAAACAAAGAGACAGGGTTGAGGACACTGAAGCTTTCTTT.

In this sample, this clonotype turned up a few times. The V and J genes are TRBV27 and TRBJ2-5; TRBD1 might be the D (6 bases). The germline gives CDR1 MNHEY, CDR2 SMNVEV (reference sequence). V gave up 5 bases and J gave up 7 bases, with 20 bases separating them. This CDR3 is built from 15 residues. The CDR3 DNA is TGTGCCAGCAGTGGGCGGACAGAGAAAGAGTGGACCCAGTACTTC. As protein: CASSGRTEKEWTQYF.

As DNA, the CDR3 is TGTGCCAGCAGCTTAGAGGCCGAAAAACTGTTTTTT. It is translated as CASSLEAEKLFF. This rearrangement joins TRBV7-9 to TRBJ1-4; D remains unclear. The germline V and J ends were trimmed by 1 base and 8 bases, with 5 bases remaining between them. This CDR3 is 12 amino acids long. CDR1 is SEHNR, CDR2 FQNEAQ, per germline (reference sequence). The variable domain in full, completed from reference TRBV7-9 and TRBJ1-4, reads DTGVSQNPRHKITKRGQNVTFRCDPISEHNRLYWYRQTLGQGPEFLTYFQNEAQLEKSRLLSDRFSAERPKGSFSTLEIQRTEQGDSAMYLCASSLEAEKLFFGSGTQLSVL.

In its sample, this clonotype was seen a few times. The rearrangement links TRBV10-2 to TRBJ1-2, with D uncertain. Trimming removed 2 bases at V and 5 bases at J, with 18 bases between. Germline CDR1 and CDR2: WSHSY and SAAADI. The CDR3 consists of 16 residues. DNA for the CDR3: TGCGCCAGCAGTGAGACCTACACACACACCTCATATGGCTACACCTTC. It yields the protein CASSETYTHTSYGYTF.

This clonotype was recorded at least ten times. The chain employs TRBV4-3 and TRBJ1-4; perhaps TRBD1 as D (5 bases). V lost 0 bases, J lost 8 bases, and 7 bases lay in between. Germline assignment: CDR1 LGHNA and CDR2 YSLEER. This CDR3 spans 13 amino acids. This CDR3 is CASSQDGGEKLFF. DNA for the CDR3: TGCGCCAGCAGCCAAGATGGGGGAGAAAAACTGTTTTTT.